A single TCR beta chain is shown here with its context. Antigen: not known. The length of the CDR3 is 13 residues. The V gene lost 0 bases and the J gene lost 4 bases, with 7 bases spanning the gap. Germline CDR1 is SEHNR and CDR2 is FQNEAQ (reference sequence). Profiling relied on immunoSEQ multiplex PCR, and the TCRdb table lists in-frame clones only, not all of them. Here the sample spans roughly 100,000 clones, 85% to 90% being singletons. These data come from a study of T cell responses to AZD1222 COVID-19 vaccine. General study findings and limits: In all cases, repertoires were sampled only after the peak T cell response.

The chain uses TRBV7-9 and TRBJ2-7; D is unresolved. The sequence came from an adult who received the AZD1222 COVID-19 vaccine. Source: peripheral blood, taken 28 days after the second AZD1222 dose. In DNA, the CDR3 is TGTGCCAGCAGCTTAGCGCTCACATACGAGCAGTACTTC. Amino acids: CASSLALTYEQYF.